This entry lists 11 T cell receptor beta chains sequenced from one sample in a study of T cells in Graves' hyperthyroidism and ophthalmopathy. RNA transcripts were the template for amplifying TCR beta CDR3 regions. TCR CDR3 underwent first-round RT-PCR with the HTBI primer set. Each CDR3 protein gets one entry after TCRdb re-called the multiplex PCR reads with MiXCR. The data contain 450,000 to 700,000 distinct CDR3 sequences, around 45% of them seen just once; the ten biggest clones take up roughly 19%. Specimen: peripheral blood or thyroid tissue (not recorded which). The receptors were gathered from an adult woman with Graves' disease, either hyperthyroidism or ophthalmopathy (not recorded which).

This clonotype was observed many times. The chain joins TRBV6-1 to TRBJ2-2; D might be TRBD2 (6 bases). Germline CDR1 and CDR2: MNHNS and SASEGT. This CDR3 has 11 amino acids. The CDR3 loop is CASYTGVKLFF. The CDR3 coding sequence is TGTGCTAGTTATACGGGGGTCAAGCTGTTTTTT.

This chain links TRBV18 with TRBJ2-2, with unresolved D. CDR3 length equals 15 residues. Germline V gene lookup returns CDR1 KGHSH and CDR2 LQKENI. V was shortened by 0 bases and J by 3 bases, with 8 bases between the two germline ends. CDR3 coding DNA: TGTGCCAGCTCACCACCTAGCCCACACACCGGGGAGCTGTTTTTT. Translation: CASSPPSPHTGELFF.

Concerning this clonotype itself: A much larger clone differs from this one at a single base, so this may be a read error. This sequence joins TRBV16 and TRBJ2-7; 11 bases are shared with TRBD2. CDR3 length: 16 residues. From germline, CDR1 is KGHSY and CDR2 FQNENV. Germline trimming cut 0 bases from V and 5 bases from J; bases unmatched to any gene: 6. The CDR3 loop reads CASSQSWLAGGHEQYF. The CDR3 DNA reads as TGTGCCAGCAGCCAATCTTGGCTAGCGGGAGGCCACGAGCAGTACTTC.

The chain is built from TRBV2 and TRBJ1-2; a weak D match, TRBD1 (5 bases). Per the germline V gene, CDR1 is SNHLY and CDR2 is FYNNEI. The germline V and J ends were trimmed by 1 base and 4 bases, with 7 bases remaining between them. This CDR3 has 13 residues. This CDR3 is CASSEGDFYGYTF. In nucleotides, the CDR3 is TGTGCCAGCAGTGAAGGGGACTTCTATGGCTACACCTTC.

This clonotype occurred a few times. The V gene is TRBV29-1, the J gene TRBJ1-2; D is possibly TRBD1 (6 bases). The CDR3 loop spans 12 amino acids. The ends were cut back, 6 bases at V and 7 bases at J, with 15 bases in the middle. The V gene's germline CDR1 is SQVTM and CDR2 ANQGSEA. CDR3 region: CSVDSGAGGYTF. CDR3 sequence (DNA): TGCAGCGTAGATTCAGGGGCAGGTGGCTACACCTTC.

This clonotype has just one count. The J gene is TRBJ2-7, the V gene TRBV9, with 9 bases identical to TRBD1. This CDR3 has 15 amino acids. The J segment lost 7 bases and the V segment lost 0 bases, leaving 8 bases of the junction unmatched. The germline CDR1 and CDR2 sequences are SGDLS and YYNGEE. CDR3 region: CASSVVEGQGEEQYF. As DNA, the CDR3 is TGTGCCAGCAGCGTAGTGGAGGGACAGGGAGAGGAGCAGTACTTC.

This clonotype was seen repeatedly, ten times or more. The chain couples TRBV5-6 to TRBJ2-7; possibly TRBD2 for D (8 bases). Trimming left V 4 bases short and J 5 bases short, with 22 bases between. The CDR3 sequence is 16 residues long. Germline CDR1 is SGHDT and CDR2 is YYEEEE. The CDR3 DNA follows: TGTGCCAGCAGCCCTGGAGGGGGCGGGAGGAGGCACGAGCAGTACTTC. Encoded protein: CASSPGGGGRRHEQYF.

The rearrangement joins TRBV10-3 to TRBJ1-4, with D unresolved. CDR1 and CDR2 from the germline V gene are ENHRY and SYGVKD. The CDR3 sequence is 14 residues long. V was pared by 10 bases and J by 6 bases, with 18 bases between. CDR3 nucleotide sequence: TGTGCCACCTCGAGCGGGAATCGGGATGAAAAACTGTTTTTT. It is translated as CATSSGNRDEKLFF.

This chain uses TRBV7-8 with TRBJ2-7, with 7 bases that match TRBD1. This CDR3 has 16 amino acids. The V and J ends lost 1 base and 0 bases, in that order; junction bases with no gene match: 6. The germline V gene encodes CDR1 SGHVS and CDR2 FQNEAQ. The CDR3 DNA reads TGTGCCAGCAGCTTAGTTACAGGGGATTACTCCTACGAGCAGTACTTC. It yields the protein CASSLVTGDYSYEQYF.

V is TRBV3-1 and J is TRBJ2-5; 8 positions match TRBD2. With V trimmed by 1 base and J by 4 bases, 5 bases remained unmatched. Per the germline V gene, CDR1 is LGHDT and CDR2 is YNNKEL (reference sequence). The CDR3 sequence is 15 residues long. The CDR3 nucleotides read TGTGCCAGCAGCCAAGGGACTAGCTTAACAGAGACCCAGTACTTC. The encoded protein is CASSQGTSLTETQYF.

The CDR3 loop reads CASSVGGLRTGELFF. In nucleotides, the CDR3 is TGTGCCAGCAGCGTGGGGGGCCTCAGAACCGGGGAGCTGTTTTTT. The chain carries TRBV9 and TRBJ2-2; D is possibly TRBD1 or TRBD2 (6 bases each). The CDR3 totals 15 residues. The germline CDR1 and CDR2 sequences are SGDLS and YYNGEE. V was clipped by 2 bases and J by 5 bases, with 13 bases between them.